This TCR beta chain was recovered during a study of chemoradiotherapy in HPV16-positive cancers. Profiling relied on immunoSEQ multiplex PCR, and the TCRdb table lists in-frame clones only, not all of them. Of tens of thousands of clones in the sample, around four fifths were seen once. V dropped 7 bases and J dropped 7 bases, with 21 bases sitting between them. There are 15 residues in the CDR3. Germline V gives CDR1 SGHRS, CDR2 YFSETQ. This receptor was identified in a human donor with HPV-associated anogenital cancer. The rearrangement uses TRBV5-1 and TRBJ2-1; D could derive from TRBD1 or TRBD2 (6 bases each). The sample in question was blood, obtained from a patient who underwent chemoradiotherapy. CDR3 protein: CASETIGGGRNEQFF. The CDR3 coding sequence is TGCGCCAGCGAAACAATTGGTGGGGGGCGGAATGAGCAGTTCTTC. The complete variable domain, with remaining parts taken from reference TRBV5-1 and TRBJ2-1, reads KAGVTQTPRYLIKTRGQQVTLSCSPISGHRSVSWYQQTPGQGLQFLFEYFSETQRNKGNFPGRFSGRQFSNSRSEMNVSTLELGDSALYLCASETIGGGRNEQFFGPGTRLTVL.